This TCR beta chain stems from a study of T cell repertoires in cytomegalovirus infection. About the research overall: Matching HLA type and CMV infection were both indicated by public TCR beta signatures.

Trimming stripped 7 bases from V and 3 bases from J, with 12 bases between. Germline V CDR1 and CDR2: MNHEY, SVGAGI. The CDR3 is 13 amino acids. TCRdb redid the calling of the reads with MiXCR, one entry per CDR3 protein. The table records some 450,000 distinct CDR3 sequences, approximately 33% of them present only once. Study-wide results and limits: CMV-specific HLA-C-restricted TCR beta clonotypes dominated the ex vivo response. Frequencies of public TCR beta families were cumulated, and this identified carriers of CMV plus the relevant HLA.

Turning to this clonotype: Its antigen is unknown.

The chain combines TRBV6-5 with TRBJ1-1; the D is unclear. The source material was PBMCs. This receptor was identified in a human donor in good health (CMV status not recorded). Some clones in this sample may be carry-over from other donors' samples. Here the CDR3 reads CASTPGSYTEAFF. CDR3 coding DNA: TGTGCCAGCACGCCCGGGTCTTACACTGAAGCTTTCTTT.